This entry features one T cell receptor (beta chain) sequence. This CDR3 comprises 15 residues. Germline CDR1 is PRHDT and CDR2 is FYEKMQ (reference sequence). This sample is drawn from a study of radiotherapy plus CTLA-4 blockade in lung cancer. Only in-frame clones appear in the TCRdb table, and some are missing; sequencing was by immunoSEQ multiplex PCR. The table lists 81,000 or so clones, roughly 80% of them singletons. V usage is TRBV13 and J usage is TRBJ2-5; TRBD1 agrees at 7 bases. The J call is doubtful: the DNA matches TRBJ2-7 better. The origin of this receptor is a human donor with non-small cell lung cancer who had stable disease on radiotherapy plus ipilimumab. The sequenced sample was peripheral blood, obtained from a patient treated with radiotherapy plus ipilimumab. The CDR3 region has the DNA TGTGCCAGCAGCTTCAGGGGGTTTCCCTCCTACGAGCAGTACTTC. Translating it yields CASSFRGFPSYEQYF.